This T cell receptor beta chain was observed in a study of T cell responses to AZD1222 COVID-19 vaccine. Study-wide findings and caveats: Dominant at 160-218 and 743-854, vaccine-associated CD4 TCRs also spanned spike.

TCRdb's table, derived via immunoSEQ multiplex PCR, lists solely in-frame clones and lacks some. The data hold 140,000 to 150,000 clones, with about 93% observed a single time. With respect to this clone: What it binds is unknown.

Between the trimmed V and J ends, which lost 6 bases and 3 bases, there was a span of 7 bases. The CDR3 is made up of 12 amino acids. Germline V gene lookup returns CDR1 KGHSH and CDR2 LQKENI. This TCR was recovered from an adult in good health. The material was peripheral blood, obtained on day 0 of MenACWY control vaccination. V is TRBV18 and J is TRBJ2-3; D gene uncertain. The CDR3 DNA reads as TGTGCCAGCTCCCCCCAGACAGATACGCAGTATTTT. Translation gives CASSPQTDTQYF.